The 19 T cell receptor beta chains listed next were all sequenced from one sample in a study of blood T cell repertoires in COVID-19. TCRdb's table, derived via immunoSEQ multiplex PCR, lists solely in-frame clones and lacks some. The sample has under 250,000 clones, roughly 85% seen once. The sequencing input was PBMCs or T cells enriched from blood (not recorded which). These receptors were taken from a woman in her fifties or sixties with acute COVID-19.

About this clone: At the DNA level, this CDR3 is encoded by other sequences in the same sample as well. The CDR3 protein is CASSLEGVQPQHF. The CDR3 nucleotides read TGTGCCAGCAGCTTAGAGGGGGTTCAGCCCCAGCATTTT. J is TRBJ1-5 and V is TRBV7-2; TRBD1 is a possible D gene (6 bases). Germline V gene lookup returns CDR1 SGHTA and CDR2 FQGNSA. CDR3 length equals 13 residues. V was cut by 1 base and J by 6 bases, with 7 bases left in between. Looking up the rest from reference TRBV7-2 and TRBJ1-5 gives the full variable domain: GAGVSQSPSNKVTEKGKDVELRCDPISGHTALYWYRQSLGQGLEFLIYFQGNSAPDKSGLPSDRFSAERTGGSVSTLTIQRTQQEDSAVYLCASSLEGVQPQHFGDGTRLSIL.

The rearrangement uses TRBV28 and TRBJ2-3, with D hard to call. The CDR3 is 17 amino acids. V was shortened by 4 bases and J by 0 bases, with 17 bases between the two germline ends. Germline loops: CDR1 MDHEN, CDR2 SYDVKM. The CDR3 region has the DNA TGTGCCAGCAGTTCCCTCCGATTGGCTGAAAGCACAGATACGCAGTATTTT. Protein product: CASSSLRLAESTDTQYF.

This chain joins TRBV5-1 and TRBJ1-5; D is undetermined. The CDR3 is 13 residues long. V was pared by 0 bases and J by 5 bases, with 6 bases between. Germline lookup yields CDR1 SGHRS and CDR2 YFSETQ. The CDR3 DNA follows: TGCGCCAGCAGCTTGGGGGGAGATCAGCCCCAGCATTTT. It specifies CASSLGGDQPQHF.

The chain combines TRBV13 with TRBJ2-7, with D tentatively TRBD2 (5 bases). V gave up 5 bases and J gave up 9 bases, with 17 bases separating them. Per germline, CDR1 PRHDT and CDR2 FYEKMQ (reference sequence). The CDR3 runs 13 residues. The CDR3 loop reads CASSPPGPGGQYF. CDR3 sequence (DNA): TGTGCCAGCAGCCCCCCAGGACCTGGAGGGCAGTACTTC.

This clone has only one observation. CDR3 coding DNA: TGTGCCAGCAGCCCGCCCGGAGCGGGGGGTGGAGATACGCAGTATTTT. Its protein is CASSPPGAGGGDTQYF. The genes are TRBV11-2 and TRBJ2-3; 9 positions agree with TRBD2. The CDR3 length is 16 residues. The V gene end was trimmed by 5 bases and the J gene end by 5 bases; junction bases not matched to a gene: 11. The V gene's germline CDR1 is SGHAT and CDR2 FQNNGV.

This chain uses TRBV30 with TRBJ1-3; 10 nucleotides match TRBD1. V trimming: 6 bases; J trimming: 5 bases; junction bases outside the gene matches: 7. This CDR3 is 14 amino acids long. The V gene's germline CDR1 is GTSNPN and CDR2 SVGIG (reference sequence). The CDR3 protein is CACKGQGLRNTIYF. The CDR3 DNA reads TGTGCCTGTAAGGGACAGGGGTTAAGAAACACCATATATTTT.

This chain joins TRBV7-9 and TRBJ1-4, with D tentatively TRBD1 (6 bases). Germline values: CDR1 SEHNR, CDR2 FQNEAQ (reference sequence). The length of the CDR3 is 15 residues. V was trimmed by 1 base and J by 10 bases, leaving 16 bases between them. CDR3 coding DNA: TGTGCCAGCAGCTTAGGTCGGGACACGCGGGTAAAACTGTTTTTT. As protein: CASSLGRDTRVKLFF.

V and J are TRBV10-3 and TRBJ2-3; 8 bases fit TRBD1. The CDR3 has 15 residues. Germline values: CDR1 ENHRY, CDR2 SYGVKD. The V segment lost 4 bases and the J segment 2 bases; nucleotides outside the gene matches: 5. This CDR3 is CAISARTGTTDTQYF. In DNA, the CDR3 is TGTGCCATCAGTGCCCGGACAGGGACCACAGATACGCAGTATTTT.

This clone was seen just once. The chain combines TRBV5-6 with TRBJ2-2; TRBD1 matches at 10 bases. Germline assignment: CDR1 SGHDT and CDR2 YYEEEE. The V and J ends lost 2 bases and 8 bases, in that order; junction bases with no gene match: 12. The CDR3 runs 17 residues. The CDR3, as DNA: TGTGCCAGCAGCTTATATTCTCAGACAGGGGGCAAAGGGGAGCTGTTTTTT. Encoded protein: CASSLYSQTGGKGELFF.

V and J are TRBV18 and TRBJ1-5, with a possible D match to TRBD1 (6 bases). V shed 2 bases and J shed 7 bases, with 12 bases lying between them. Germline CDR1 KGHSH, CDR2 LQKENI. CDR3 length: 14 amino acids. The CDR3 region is CASSPGGLGQPQHF. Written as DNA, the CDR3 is TGTGCCAGCTCACCAGGGGGCCTAGGGCAGCCCCAGCATTTT.

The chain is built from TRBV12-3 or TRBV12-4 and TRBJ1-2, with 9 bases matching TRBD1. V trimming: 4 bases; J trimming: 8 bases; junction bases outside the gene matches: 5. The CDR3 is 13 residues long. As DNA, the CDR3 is TGTGCCAGCAGTTCCCGGACAGGGGAAGGCTACACCTTC. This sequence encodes CASSSRTGEGYTF.

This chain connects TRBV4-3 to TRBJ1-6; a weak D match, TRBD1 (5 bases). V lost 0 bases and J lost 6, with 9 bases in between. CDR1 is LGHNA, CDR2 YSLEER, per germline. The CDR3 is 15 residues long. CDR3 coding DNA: TGCGCCAGCAGCCAAGATAACAGGTTTAATTCACCCCTCCACTTT. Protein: CASSQDNRFNSPLHF.

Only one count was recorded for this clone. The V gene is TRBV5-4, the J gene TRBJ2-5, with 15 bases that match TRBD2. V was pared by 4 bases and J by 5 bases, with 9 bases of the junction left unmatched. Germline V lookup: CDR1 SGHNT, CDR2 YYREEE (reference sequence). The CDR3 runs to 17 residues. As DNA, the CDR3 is TGTGCCAGCAGCCACGGACTAGCGGGGGGGCAGGGGGAGACCCAGTACTTC. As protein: CASSHGLAGGQGETQYF.

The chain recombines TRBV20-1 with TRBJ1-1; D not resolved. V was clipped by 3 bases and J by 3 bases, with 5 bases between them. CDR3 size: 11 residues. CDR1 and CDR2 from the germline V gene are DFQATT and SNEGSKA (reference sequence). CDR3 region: CSASGDTEAFF. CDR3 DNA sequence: TGCAGTGCTAGTGGCGACACTGAAGCTTTCTTT.

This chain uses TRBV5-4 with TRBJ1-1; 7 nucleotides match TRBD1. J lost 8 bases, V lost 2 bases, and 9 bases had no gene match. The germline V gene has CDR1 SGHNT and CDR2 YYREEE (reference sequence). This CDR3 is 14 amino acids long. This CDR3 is CASSLQGREGEAFF. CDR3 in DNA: TGTGCCAGCAGCTTACAGGGGCGTGAGGGAGAAGCTTTCTTT.

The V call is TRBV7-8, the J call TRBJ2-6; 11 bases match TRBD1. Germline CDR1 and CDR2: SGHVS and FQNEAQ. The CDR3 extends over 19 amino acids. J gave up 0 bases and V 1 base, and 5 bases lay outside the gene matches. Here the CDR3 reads CASSLGGQGVGSGANVLTF. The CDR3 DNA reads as TGTGCCAGCAGCTTAGGGGGACAGGGGGTTGGCTCTGGGGCCAACGTCCTGACTTTC.

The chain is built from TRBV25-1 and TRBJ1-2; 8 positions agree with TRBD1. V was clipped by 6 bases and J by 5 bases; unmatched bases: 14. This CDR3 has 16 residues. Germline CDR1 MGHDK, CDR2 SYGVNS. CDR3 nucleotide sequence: TGTGCCAGCAGCAATCGAAGGCAGGGGGCTGATTATGGCTACACCTTC. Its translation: CASSNRRQGADYGYTF.

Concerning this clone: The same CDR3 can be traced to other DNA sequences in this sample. In DNA form, the CDR3 reads TGTGCCAGCAGCCCACAGGGAGTGGGCTACACCTTC. Its protein product is CASSPQGVGYTF. This rearrangement joins TRBV7-9 to TRBJ1-2; perhaps TRBD1 as D (6 bases). Germline values: CDR1 SEHNR, CDR2 FQNEAQ (reference sequence). Trimming shortened V by 5 bases and J by 8 bases, and 12 bases separated the two germline ends. The CDR3 loop spans 12 amino acids.

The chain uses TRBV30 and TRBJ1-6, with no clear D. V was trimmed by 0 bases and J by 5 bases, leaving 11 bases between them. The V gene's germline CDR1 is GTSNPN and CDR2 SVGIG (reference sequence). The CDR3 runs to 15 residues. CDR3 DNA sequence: TGTGCCTGGAGTGTAGTCGGGGTCAATAATTCACCCCTCCACTTT. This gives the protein CAWSVVGVNNSPLHF.